This TCR beta chain was recovered during a study of blood T cell repertoires in COVID-19. Study at large: COVID-19 samples collected from the United States, Italy and Spain covered acute and convalescent phases.

Looked up from germline, CDR1 is LNHNV and CDR2 is YYDKDF (reference sequence). The length of the CDR3 is 15 residues. Trimming stripped 5 bases from V and 4 bases from J, with 17 bases between. As processed by the authors: From reference gene primer amplification, estimates of nucleated cell counts were derived. TCRdb keeps only in-frame clones here, not all; method: immunoSEQ multiplex PCR. The V and J calls and clone size are taken from that table; D and trimming were inferred from the DNA. The sample shows approximately 90,000 clones, about 80% of them seen only once. Sequenced material: peripheral blood. The clonotype comes from a woman older than 75 with acute or convalescent COVID-19. The chain recombines TRBV15 with TRBJ2-5; a weak D match, TRBD2 (5 bases). The CDR3 spells CATSRSLATGETQYF. CDR3 DNA sequence: TGTGCCACCAGCCGATCCCTAGCAACTGGAGAGACCCAGTACTTC. Supplemented by reference TRBV15 and TRBJ2-5, the full variable domain reads DAMVIQNPRYQVTQFGKPVTLSCSQTLNHNVMYWYQQKSSQAPKLLFHYYDKDFNNEADTPDNFQSRRPNTSFCFLDIRSPGLGDTAMYLCATSRSLATGETQYFGPGTRLLVL.